The next 30 T cell receptor beta chains were all read from a single sample in a study of blood T cells in healthy people across ages. Together with a sample-barcoded 5' primer, a J-beta primer mix was included in a second PCR lasting 7 to 11 cycles. TCRdb re-called the 5' RACE reads through MiXCR, storing one row per CDR3 protein. The sample has some 1.5 million distinct CDR3 sequences; 28% are singletons. Specimen: blood. The receptors stem from a young woman in good health.

This clonotype was counted only a few times. V and J are TRBV19 and TRBJ1-5; D is ambiguous. Trimming removed 3 bases at V and 7 bases at J, with 10 bases between. Per the germline V gene, CDR1 is LNHDA and CDR2 is SQIVND (reference sequence). The CDR3 sequence is 13 residues long. CDR3 in DNA: TGTGCCAGTAGTATCGGGCTGGGGCAGCCCCAGCATTTT. Protein sequence: CASSIGLGQPQHF. The full variable domain, with the rest looked up from reference TRBV19 and TRBJ1-5, is DGGITQSPKYLFRKEGQNVTLSCEQNLNHDAMYWYRQDPGQGLRLIYYSQIVNDFQKGDIAEGYSVSREKKESFPLTVTSAQKNPTAFYLCASSIGLGQPQHFGDGTRLSIL.

The chain employs TRBV5-6 and TRBJ2-4; unclear D gene. Germline V gives CDR1 SGHDT, CDR2 YYEEEE. The CDR3 runs to 12 residues. V lost 3 bases to trimming and J lost 8 bases, with 9 bases between them. The CDR3 DNA reads TGTGCCAGCAGCTCAAAAGTGGACATTCAGTACTTC. It yields the protein CASSSKVDIQYF.

Only a few counts were recorded for this clonotype. The CDR3 nucleotides read TGTGCCAGCAGCTTAGCGACAGCGGGGGGCACTGAAGCTTTCTTT. This sequence encodes CASSLATAGGTEAFF. The J gene is TRBJ1-1, the V gene TRBV7-8, with a possible D match to TRBD1 (5 bases). The CDR3 runs to 15 residues. Germline V CDR1 and CDR2: SGHVS, FQNEAQ. Deletions cut 0 bases from V and 4 bases from J, with 12 bases between.

This clonotype was found a few times. V usage is TRBV27 and J usage is TRBJ2-1; 10 bases fit TRBD2. The CDR3 totals 14 residues. Germline CDR1 MNHEY, CDR2 SMNVEV (reference sequence). The ends lost 6 bases at V and 9 bases at J; junction bases unmatched: 8. CDR3 DNA sequence: TGTGCCAGCAGGCTAGCGGGAGATTTGGGTGAGCAGTTCTTC. Amino acid sequence: CASRLAGDLGEQFF.

J is TRBJ2-1 and V is TRBV3-1, with D perhaps given as TRBD1 or TRBD2 (6 bases each). In germline, CDR1 is LGHDT, CDR2 YNNKEL (reference sequence). V was trimmed by 5 bases and J by 9 bases, leaving 17 bases between them. This CDR3 contains 14 residues. CDR3 amino acids: CASSFQPGAGEQFF. DNA for the CDR3: TGTGCCAGCAGCTTCCAACCGGGGGCTGGTGAGCAGTTCTTC.

This clonotype showed up just a few times. This chain uses TRBV10-3 with TRBJ1-1; the match to TRBD1 covers 7 bases. CDR3 length: 14 residues. Looked up from germline, CDR1 is ENHRY and CDR2 is SYGVKD. V gave up 6 bases and J gave up 3 bases; unmatched junction bases: 7. The DNA of the CDR3 is TGTGCCATCAGGACGGGACAGAGCGACACTGAAGCTTTCTTT. This encodes CAIRTGQSDTEAFF.

The chain has TRBV4-3 and TRBJ1-1; D is perhaps TRBD1 (5 bases). Germline V CDR1 and CDR2: LGHNA, YSLEER. With 5 bases removed from V and 3 bases from J, the gap between germline ends came to 10 bases. This CDR3 has 13 amino acids. CDR3 sequence reads: CASSVGEDTEAFF. CDR3 DNA sequence: TGCGCCAGCAGCGTGGGGGAGGACACTGAAGCTTTCTTT.

This clonotype was counted a few times. V gene TRBV20-1 combines with J gene TRBJ2-3, with 7 bases matching TRBD1. The CDR3 extends over 16 amino acids. Germline assignment: CDR1 DFQATT and CDR2 SNEGSKA (reference sequence). Losses at the gene ends were 3 bases for V and 6 bases for J; bases not matched to a gene: 15. The DNA of the CDR3 is TGCAGTGCTAGCGGGGACAGAAAGTACCCCATGGATACGCAGTATTTT. Its translation: CSASGDRKYPMDTQYF.

This clonotype was picked up many times. The chain links TRBV7-9 to TRBJ2-1, with D hard to call. V was pared by 1 base and J by 3 bases, with 7 bases between. The CDR3 covers 14 residues. CDR1 and CDR2 from the germline V gene are SEHNR and FQNEAQ (reference sequence). CDR3 sequence reads: CASSLELNYNEQFF. The DNA for the CDR3 is TGTGCCAGCAGCTTAGAACTGAACTACAATGAGCAGTTCTTC.

This clonotype was counted only a few times. The chain combines TRBV20-1 with TRBJ2-1; D ambiguous. The germline CDR1 and CDR2 sequences are DFQATT and SNEGSKA (reference sequence). This CDR3 spans 12 amino acids. The DNA of the CDR3 is TGCACCGGTGGCGAGACCTACAATGAGCAGTTCTTC. Amino acid sequence: CTGGETYNEQFF.

This clonotype was counted at least ten times. The genes are TRBV20-1 and TRBJ2-1; a possible D gene is TRBD1 (5 bases). V lost 3 bases and J 6 bases, leaving 18 bases between the germline ends. The CDR3 totals 15 residues. Germline CDR1 reads DFQATT; CDR2 reads SNEGSKA (reference sequence). The CDR3 loop reads CSASQTSTVSNEQFF. The DNA of the CDR3 is TGCAGTGCTAGCCAAACCTCGACAGTCTCCAATGAGCAGTTCTTC.

CDR3 sequence (DNA): TGTGCCAGCTCGGGGGGACTTTTGTCAAACAATGAGCAGTTCTTC. Its translation is CASSGGLLSNNEQFF. The chain links TRBV18 to TRBJ2-1; possibly TRBD2 for D (6 bases). The CDR3 spans 15 residues. Trimming left V 6 bases short and J 5 bases short, with 17 bases between. Per the germline V gene, CDR1 is KGHSH and CDR2 is LQKENI.

The CDR3 nucleotides are TGCAGTGCTGAAACGGGGGGAATCTGGGGCAATCAGCCCCAGCATTTT. This translates into CSAETGGIWGNQPQHF. This sequence joins TRBV20-1 and TRBJ1-5, with D possibly TRBD1 on 5 matching bases. Trimming cost V 5 bases and J 2 bases, with 19 bases left between them. The CDR3 consists of 16 residues. Per the germline V gene, CDR1 is DFQATT and CDR2 is SNEGSKA (reference sequence).

This clonotype was detected many times. The chain combines TRBV5-1 with TRBJ2-1, with 9 positions matching TRBD2. CDR3 length: 17 amino acids. V trimming: 0 bases; J trimming: 7 bases; junction bases outside the gene matches: 11. Germline CDR1 and CDR2: SGHRS and YFSETQ. Written as DNA, the CDR3 is TGCGCCAGCAGCTTGGGGCCGACTAGCGGCGGAGGGAATGAGCAGTTCTTC. Encoded protein: CASSLGPTSGGGNEQFF. The full variable domain, with the rest looked up from reference TRBV5-1 and TRBJ2-1, is KAGVTQTPRYLIKTRGQQVTLSCSPISGHRSVSWYQQTPGQGLQFLFEYFSETQRNKGNFPGRFSGRQFSNSRSEMNVSTLELGDSALYLCASSLGPTSGGGNEQFFGPGTRLTVL.

The rearrangement uses TRBV30 and TRBJ2-1; 11 nucleotides agree with TRBD2. The CDR3 extends over 15 amino acids. V shed 2 bases and J 7 bases; nucleotides not matched to a gene: 7. Germline CDR1 reads GTSNPN; CDR2 reads SVGIG (reference sequence). The CDR3 spells CAWSPGTSGRNEQFF. The CDR3 DNA reads TGTGCCTGGAGTCCCGGGACTAGCGGACGTAATGAGCAGTTCTTC.

This clonotype was seen more than once but under ten times. The chain employs TRBV18 and TRBJ2-1; D ambiguous. The CDR3 consists of 11 residues. V dropped 4 bases and J dropped 7 bases, with 5 bases sitting between them. The germline V gene has CDR1 KGHSH and CDR2 LQKENI. CDR3 loop: CASSLPNEQFF. The CDR3 coding sequence is TGTGCCAGCTCACTACCGAATGAGCAGTTCTTC.

The chain uses TRBV5-6 and TRBJ2-5, with a possible D match to TRBD1 (5 bases). V shed 0 bases and J shed 6 bases, with 12 bases lying between them. The germline V gene has CDR1 SGHDT and CDR2 YYEEEE. This CDR3 region has 14 residues. The CDR3 sequence: CASSLGAGPKTQYF. CDR3 DNA: TGTGCCAGCAGCTTGGGGGCAGGGCCGAAGACCCAGTACTTC. The entire variable domain, with the rest obtained from reference TRBV5-6 and TRBJ2-5, is as follows: DAGVTQSPTHLIKTRGQQVTLRCSPKSGHDTVSWYQQALGQGPQFIFQYYEEEERQRGNFPDRFSGHQFPNYSSELNVNALLLGDSALYLCASSLGAGPKTQYFGPGTRLLVL.

The V and J genes are TRBV15 and TRBJ2-2; no definite D call. CDR1 LNHNV and CDR2 YYDKDF come from the germline V gene (reference sequence). V was trimmed by 8 bases and J by 0 bases, leaving 7 bases between them. CDR3 length: 13 amino acids. The CDR3 DNA is TGTGCCACCGCACACGCGAACACCGGGGAGCTGTTTTTT. Its protein product is CATAHANTGELFF. The variable domain in full, with the rest retrieved from reference TRBV15 and TRBJ2-2, is DAMVIQNPRYQVTQFGKPVTLSCSQTLNHNVMYWYQQKSSQAPKLLFHYYDKDFNNEADTPDNFQSRRPNTSFCFLDIRSPGLGDTAMYLCATAHANTGELFFGEGSRLTVL.

V gene TRBV19 combines with J gene TRBJ1-5; D unclear. The CDR3 length is 15 residues. The V gene lost 1 base and the J gene lost 5 bases, with 12 bases spanning the gap. CDR1 is LNHDA and CDR2 is SQIVND in the germline V gene (reference sequence). The chain's CDR3 is CASSIGTAGYQPQHF. The CDR3 DNA sequence: TGTGCCAGTAGTATAGGGACCGCGGGATATCAGCCCCAGCATTTT.

In this sample, this clonotype turned up a few times. V gene TRBV12-3 or TRBV12-4 combines with J gene TRBJ2-2, with D hard to call. CDR3 length: 14 amino acids. V was cut by 8 bases and J by 0 bases, with 10 bases left in between. The CDR3 here is CASRGWSNTGELFF. The CDR3 nucleotides read TGTGCCAGCCGTGGGTGGTCGAACACCGGGGAGCTGTTTTTT.

This clonotype was counted many times. This rearrangement joins TRBV28 to TRBJ2-7; D is perhaps TRBD2 (6 bases). The V end was cut by 7 bases, the J end by 2 bases, with 15 bases between. Germline-derived CDR1 and CDR2 are MDHEN and SYDVKM. This CDR3 spans 14 amino acids. CDR3 residues: CASMRSGGPYEQYF. CDR3 nucleotide sequence: TGTGCCAGCATGAGGTCCGGGGGTCCCTACGAGCAGTACTTC.

Points on this clonotype: A much larger clone is a single base away; this may be a read error. This rearrangement joins TRBV20-1 to TRBJ2-1, with 9 positions matching TRBD2. The V gene's germline CDR1 is DFQATT and CDR2 SNEGSKA (reference sequence). The CDR3 is 15 residues long. Trimming took 4 bases from V and 10 from J; bases not matched to a gene: 14. The CDR3 DNA follows: TGCAGTGCTACCGGAGCGGGAGGCCTGTCCTACGAGCAGTTCTTC. Its protein product is CSATGAGGLSYEQFF.

This rearrangement joins TRBV5-1 to TRBJ1-1; D ambiguous. CDR1 is SGHRS and CDR2 is YFSETQ in the germline V gene. The CDR3 loop spans 13 amino acids. The V end was cut by 0 bases, the J end by 3 bases, with 6 bases between. The DNA of the CDR3 is TGCGCCAGCAGCTTGGACATCTACACTGAAGCTTTCTTT. Translated: CASSLDIYTEAFF.

This clonotype appeared many times. The CDR3 protein is CASSPGASGRDKNIQYF. DNA for the CDR3: TGTGCCAGCAGCCCCGGGGCTAGCGGGAGGGATAAAAACATTCAGTACTTC. The chain has TRBV7-2 and TRBJ2-4; 12 nucleotides agree with TRBD2. V lost 5 bases and J lost 4; bases outside the gene matches: 9. Germline CDR1 is SGHTA and CDR2 is FQGNSA. There are 17 residues in the CDR3.

The chain carries TRBV7-9 and TRBJ2-1; the match to TRBD2 covers 9 bases. The germline CDR1 and CDR2 sequences are SEHNR and FQNEAQ (reference sequence). This CDR3 region has 16 residues. The V gene end was trimmed by 5 bases and the J gene end by 10 bases; junction bases not matched to a gene: 15. DNA for the CDR3: TGTGCCAGCAGCCTTTATAGCGGGGGCGAAAGGGGGGAGCAGTTCTTC. Amino acid sequence: CASSLYSGGERGEQFF.

This clonotype has only a few counts. The V and J genes are TRBV2 and TRBJ2-7; possible D gene TRBD2, 5 bases. Trimming cost V 8 bases and J 3 bases, with 11 bases left between them. CDR3 size: 12 residues. CDR1 and CDR2 from the germline V gene are SNHLY and FYNNEI. The DNA for the CDR3 is TGTGCCAGCGCTTCTAGCCGCTACGAGCAGTACTTC. The encoded protein is CASASSRYEQYF. Looking up the rest from reference TRBV2 and TRBJ2-7 gives the full variable domain: EPEVTQTPSHQVTQMGQEVILRCVPISNHLYFYWYRQILGQKVEFLVSFYNNEISEKSEIFDDQFSVERPDGSNFTLKIRSTKLEDSAMYFCASASSRYEQYFGPGTRLTVT.

This clonotype has more than one count but fewer than ten. This sequence joins TRBV11-2 and TRBJ2-1; D gene uncertain. The CDR3 contains 13 residues. CDR1 is SGHAT, CDR2 FQNNGV, per germline. V was shortened by 3 bases and J by 9 bases, with 12 bases between the two germline ends. The DNA for the CDR3 is TGTGCCAGCAGCTTTGGAATATCCGGTGAGCAGTTCTTC. Translation gives CASSFGISGEQFF.

This clonotype was counted only a few times. The junction does not match germline at one end; this may be a read error. The chain recombines TRBV9 with TRBJ2-3; 10 nucleotides agree with TRBD2. The germline V gene has CDR1 SGDLS and CDR2 YYNGEE. The CDR3 is 16 residues long. The CDR3 loop reads CASSVYGTSVTGTQYF. In DNA form, the CDR3 reads TGTGCCAGCAGCGTATATGGGACTAGCGTGACAGGTACGCAGTATTTT.

This clonotype has a count of ten or more. The genes are TRBV20-1 and TRBJ2-7, with 12 bases lining up with TRBD2. The CDR3 has 14 amino acids. Trimming at V came to 6 bases and at J to 0 bases, leaving 3 bases not matched to a gene. Germline CDR1 reads DFQATT; CDR2 reads SNEGSKA (reference sequence). CDR3 DNA: TGCAGTGCCAAGACTAGCGGGAGCTCCTACGAGCAGTACTTC. It translates to CSAKTSGSSYEQYF.

The chain employs TRBV7-6 and TRBJ2-7, with D perhaps TRBD1 or TRBD2 (6 bases each). V lost 6 bases to trimming and J lost 7 bases, with 22 bases between them. The CDR3 contains 15 residues. Germline loops: CDR1 SGHVS, CDR2 FNYEAQ. This CDR3 reads CASRAGHSSYNEQYF. The CDR3 DNA follows: TGTGCCAGCAGGGCGGGACACAGCTCCTACAATGAGCAGTACTTC. Combining the CDR3 with reference TRBV7-6 and TRBJ2-7 gives the whole variable domain GAGVSQSPRYKVTKRGQDVALRCDPISGHVSLYWYRQALGQGPEFLTYFNYEAQQDKSGLPNDRFSAERPEGSISTLTIQRTEQRDSAMYRCASRAGHSSYNEQYFGPGTRLTVT.